The clone carrying this T cell receptor (beta chain) has only a few counts. These data are taken from a study of blood T cells in healthy people across ages. A minimum of 6.5 million PBMCs was isolated per sample. The CDR3 length is 16 residues. The germline CDR1 and CDR2 sequences are MDHEN and SYDVKM. The trim removed 8 bases at V and 0 bases at J, leaving 10 bases unmatched. Primers used in a second PCR of roughly 6 to 12 cycles were a sample-barcoded 5' primer and a J-beta primer mix. Every molecule of cDNA carried a tag from a template-switch adaptor with 12 random nucleotides. From the 5' RACE reads, TCRdb called clonotypes with MiXCR, one entry per CDR3 protein. Here the sample spans roughly 1,100,000 distinct CDR3 sequences, almost 25% being singletons. The same sample was also studied in work on T cells of mothers and their children. That work adds: Every mother produced more than 9.5 million TCR beta CDR3 reads, whereas every child provided several million.

Specimen: blood. The clonotype comes from a girl aged 2 to 9 in good health. This chain uses TRBV28 with TRBJ2-1; 7 bases agree with TRBD2. In nucleotides, the CDR3 is TGTGCCAGCTGGTATAGCGGGTTTTCCTCCTACAATGAGCAGTTCTTC. It yields the protein CASWYSGFSSYNEQFF.